These T cell receptor beta chains were read from a single sample in a study of cytomegalovirus exposure and HLA in healthy donors. Measured with immunoSEQ multiplex PCR; TCRdb has only the in-frame clones, and not every one. Here the sample spans a few hundred thousand clones, around 83% being singletons. Sequences were obtained from PBMCs. Source of these receptors: a woman aged 50 to 60 in good health and CMV-seropositive. Each CDR3 is given with its conserved first and last residue. D genes are given only for firm matches. The listing skips clone size in some rows; elsewhere it reads once, few, many or a size class.

abundance	v_gene	j_gene	d_gene	CDR3aa	CDR3nt
.	TRBV6-4	TRBJ1-5	TRBD1	CASSDPSTGDLIRNQPQHF	TGTGCCAGCAGTGATCCTTCGACAGGGGACCTTATTCGTAATCAGCCCCAGCATTTT
.	TRBV4-2	TRBJ2-7	TRBD2	CASSHGTSGGYSYEQYF	TGTGCCAGCAGCCACGGCACTAGCGGGGGGTACTCCTACGAGCAGTACTTC
.	TRBV27	TRBJ1-1	.	CASSHGGEAFF	TGTGCCAGCAGTCATGGGGGGGAAGCTTTCTTT
few	TRBV6-1	TRBJ2-5	.	CASNLGGAETQYF	TGTGCCAGCAATTTAGGGGGAGCCGAGACCCAGTACTTC
.	TRBV30	TRBJ1-2	.	CAWSTGTGFGYTF	TGTGCCTGGAGTACAGGGACGGGGTTTGGCTACACCTTC
.	TRBV7-2	TRBJ1-2	TRBD1	CASRQTGVYGYTF	TGTGCCAGCAGGCAGACAGGGGTCTATGGCTACACCTTC
once	TRBV5-4	TRBJ1-2	.	CATRQAQTNYGYTF	TGTGCCACCCGACAGGCCCAAACTAACTATGGCTACACCTTC
once	TRBV7-2	TRBJ1-2	TRBD1	CASSSEQGGVGGYTF	TGTGCCAGCAGCTCCGAACAGGGGGGTGTGGGGGGCTACACCTTC
few	TRBV7-9	TRBJ1-6	.	CASSSNTGISPLHF	TGTGCCAGCAGCTCAAACACGGGGATTTCACCCCTCCACTTT
.	TRBV25-1	TRBJ2-7	.	CASSDLGTYEQYF	TGTGCCAGCAGTGATCTAGGAACCTACGAGCAGTACTTC
.	TRBV18	TRBJ1-1	.	CASSPRGGLFTEAFF	TGTGCCAGCTCACCCCGGGGGGGGCTGTTCACTGAAGCTTTCTTT
few	TRBV5-6	TRBJ1-2	TRBD1	CASSLVQGARYGYTF	TGTGCCAGCAGCTTGGTACAGGGGGCTCGCTATGGCTACACCTTC
.	TRBV27	TRBJ2-7	.	CASSFQESYEQYF	TGTGCCAGCAGTTTCCAAGAGAGTTACGAGCAGTACTTC
.	TRBV9	TRBJ2-5	TRBD2	CASSAGGLAGGQETQYF	TGTGCCAGCAGCGCTGGGGGGTTAGCGGGGGGCCAAGAGACCCAGTACTTC
.	TRBV19	TRBJ1-5	TRBD1	CASSIWAGGDQPQHF	TGTGCCAGTAGTATATGGGCAGGGGGTGATCAGCCCCAGCATTTT
few	TRBV2	TRBJ1-3	.	CASGGRVDTIYF	TGTGCCAGCGGGGGCAGGGTGGACACCATATATTTT
.	TRBV7-3	TRBJ1-2	.	CASSSGEADGYTF	TGTGCCAGCAGCTCCGGGGAGGCGGATGGCTACACCTTC
.	TRBV5-1	TRBJ2-7	TRBD1	CASSLNGQGRDEQYF	TGCGCCAGCAGCTTGAATGGACAGGGACGTGACGAGCAGTACTTC
.	TRBV2	TRBJ2-3	TRBD1	CASSGGQGFFTDTQYF	TGTGCCAGCAGTGGGGGACAGGGCTTTTTCACAGATACGCAGTATTTT
once	TRBV7-8	TRBJ1-2	.	CASSLVPGYGYTF	TGTGCCAGCAGCTTAGTCCCCGGTTATGGCTACACCTTC
.	TRBV7-3	TRBJ1-1	.	CASSFTKLWDTEAFF	TGTGCCAGCAGCTTCACCAAACTATGGGACACTGAAGCTTTCTTT
.	TRBV5-5	TRBJ1-5	.	CASSPWTLRNQPQHF	TGTGCCAGCAGCCCCTGGACACTACGGAATCAGCCCCAGCATTTT
.	TRBV30	TRBJ2-5	TRBD1	CAWSVGTGYQETQYF	TGTGCCTGGAGTGTGGGGACAGGGTACCAAGAGACCCAGTACTTC
.	TRBV6-5	TRBJ1-3	.	CASSVPAGNTIYF	TGTGCCAGCAGTGTTCCAGCTGGAAACACCATATATTTT
.	TRBV7-9	TRBJ2-7	.	CASSLSRVTPEQYF	TGTGCCAGCAGCTTATCGCGGGTCACTCCCGAGCAGTACTTC
.	TRBV4-1	TRBJ1-6	TRBD1	CASSRQEGQGKNFSPLHF	TGCGCCAGCAGCCGCCAAGAGGGACAGGGGAAGAATTTCTCACCCCTCCACTTT
.	TRBV6-5	TRBJ1-1	.	CASSAMGPEAFF	TGTGCCAGCAGTGCTATGGGCCCTGAAGCTTTCTTT
.	TRBV28	TRBJ1-2	TRBD1	CASSSTGGGYTF	TGTGCCAGCAGTTCCACAGGGGGTGGCTACACCTTC
many	TRBV6-6	TRBJ1-4	.	CASRSNRAHNEKLFF	TGTGCCAGCAGGTCTAACAGGGCTCATAATGAAAAACTGTTTTTT
few	TRBV7-6	TRBJ2-7	TRBD2	CASSMTSGGTYEQYF	TGTGCCAGCAGCATGACTAGCGGGGGCACCTACGAGCAGTACTTC
once	TRBV23-1	TRBJ2-7	.	CASCNRDEQYF	TGCGCCAGCTGTAACAGGGACGAGCAGTACTTC